These T cell receptor beta chains were read from a single sample in a study of blood T cell repertoires in COVID-19. Method: immunoSEQ multiplex PCR; TCRdb's copy keeps in-frame clones and lacks some. Of about 78,000 clones listed, around four fifths were seen once; the top ten hold 8.5% to 10%. The sample taken for sequencing was peripheral blood. These TCRs come from a human donor in a cohort sampled during active COVID-19. The CDR3 runs from the conserved cysteine through the conserved F or W. The order of the fields is D gene, J gene, V gene, CDR3 protein. The D gene is left open where the match is weak.

D: -; J: TRBJ1-2; V: TRBV27; CDR3: CASSLTAALGAPEGYTF
D: TRBD1; J: TRBJ1-5; V: TRBV3-1/TRBV3-2; CDR3: CASSSTGTVLQPQHF
D: TRBD2; J: TRBJ2-1; V: TRBV6-4; CDR3: CASRPSGGAFSEQFF
D: -; J: TRBJ1-4; V: TRBV5-1; CDR3: CASSLGGRQFEKLFF
D: TRBD2; J: TRBJ2-1; V: TRBV7-2; CDR3: CASSSRNSGGAGEQFF
D: -; J: TRBJ2-3; V: TRBV19; CDR3: CASSRGSNTDTQYF
D: -; J: TRBJ2-5; V: TRBV11-3; CDR3: CASSLETWETQYF
D: -; J: TRBJ1-6; V: TRBV7-9; CDR3: CASSLWGGSYNSPLHF
D: -; J: TRBJ1-2; V: TRBV11-2; CDR3: CASSLDPGRPYGYTF
D: TRBD2; J: TRBJ2-3; V: TRBV5-1; CDR3: CASSLVQRGSTDTQYF
D: -; J: TRBJ1-1; V: TRBV6-5; CDR3: CASSQGRAGAFF
D: -; J: TRBJ2-7; V: TRBV3-1/TRBV3-2; CDR3: CASSQQGSYEQYF
D: -; J: TRBJ1-1; V: TRBV6-5; CDR3: CASTLTQDTEAFF
D: TRBD2; J: TRBJ2-7; V: TRBV7-2; CDR3: CASSLRTSGGATTYEQYF
D: TRBD2; J: TRBJ2-7; V: TRBV5-1; CDR3: CASSIRGVQVNTYEQYF
D: TRBD1; J: TRBJ2-7; V: TRBV7-9; CDR3: CASSSEPGGPSYEQYF
D: -; J: TRBJ1-3; V: TRBV29-1; CDR3: CSVEDPSGAGSSGNTIYF
D: -; J: TRBJ1-2; V: TRBV9; CDR3: CASSVGTRVNYGYTF
D: TRBD1; J: TRBJ2-3; V: TRBV18; CDR3: CASSPVQDRVTDTQYF
D: -; J: TRBJ1-3; V: TRBV7-9; CDR3: CASSNQRAAGNTIYF
D: TRBD2; J: TRBJ2-7; V: TRBV27; CDR3: CASSPNRGGGIHEQYF
D: TRBD1; J: TRBJ1-4; V: TRBV9; CDR3: CASSAGTGIEKLFF
D: -; J: TRBJ1-5; V: TRBV2; CDR3: CASSQGGNQPQHF
D: -; J: TRBJ1-6; V: TRBV11-3; CDR3: CASRTGTINSPLHF
D: -; J: TRBJ2-3; V: TRBV2; CDR3: CASSETASTDTQYF
D: -; J: TRBJ1-2; V: TRBV10-2; CDR3: CASSDRPSDYGYTF
D: TRBD1; J: TRBJ1-3; V: TRBV6-5; CDR3: CASSFDRDSGNTIYF
D: -; J: TRBJ1-6; V: TRBV5-1; CDR3: CASSLGTSPSPLHF
D: -; J: TRBJ2-7; V: TRBV3-1/TRBV3-2; CDR3: CASSQAPGPSYEQYF
D: -; J: TRBJ2-1; V: TRBV3-1/TRBV3-2; CDR3: CASSLRTHRGINEQFF
D: -; J: TRBJ1-2; V: TRBV4-2; CDR3: CASSQDPTGLYGYTF
D: -; J: TRBJ1-3; V: TRBV3-1/TRBV3-2; CDR3: CASSQGAGRTGNTIYF
D: -; J: TRBJ1-3; V: TRBV7-9; CDR3: CAVGDRRRNTIYF
D: -; J: TRBJ2-1; V: TRBV4-3; CDR3: CASSLSYRRGDEQFF
D: -; J: TRBJ2-1; V: TRBV3-1/TRBV3-2; CDR3: CASSGYNEQFF
D: -; J: TRBJ1-2; V: TRBV6-6; CDR3: CASTQLSGYTF
D: -; J: TRBJ2-5; V: TRBV28; CDR3: CASSPRAPGTQYF